This T cell receptor (beta chain) was obtained from a study of blood T cell repertoires in COVID-19. Study-level information: Specimens from acute and convalescent COVID-19 originated in the United States, Italy and Spain.

The protocol was immunoSEQ multiplex PCR, while the TCRdb copy is restricted to in-frame clones and leaves out a portion. The sample holds about 140,000 clones, over 70% seen once. This CDR3 contains 12 residues. Germline CDR1 and CDR2: MDHEN and SYDVKM. V shed 8 bases and J 4 bases; nucleotides not matched to a gene: 3. This sequence joins TRBV28 and TRBJ1-1; 8 nucleotides agree with TRBD1. The source material was peripheral blood. The origin of this receptor is a woman in her forties or fifties with acute or convalescent COVID-19. The DNA of the CDR3 is TGTGCCAGCGGAACAGGGGGCACTGAAGCTTTCTTT. Its translation: CASGTGGTEAFF.